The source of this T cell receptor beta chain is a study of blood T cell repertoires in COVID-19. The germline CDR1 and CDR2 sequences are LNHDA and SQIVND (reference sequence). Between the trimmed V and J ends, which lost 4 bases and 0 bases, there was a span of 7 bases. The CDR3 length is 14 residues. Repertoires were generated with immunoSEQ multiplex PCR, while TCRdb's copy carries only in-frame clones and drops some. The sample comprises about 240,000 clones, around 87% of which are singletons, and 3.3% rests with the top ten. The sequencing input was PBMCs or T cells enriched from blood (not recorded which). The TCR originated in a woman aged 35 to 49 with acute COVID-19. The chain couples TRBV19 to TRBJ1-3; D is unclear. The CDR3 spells CASSRTVSGNTIYF. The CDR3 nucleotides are TGTGCCAGTAGTAGAACAGTCTCTGGAAACACCATATATTTT.